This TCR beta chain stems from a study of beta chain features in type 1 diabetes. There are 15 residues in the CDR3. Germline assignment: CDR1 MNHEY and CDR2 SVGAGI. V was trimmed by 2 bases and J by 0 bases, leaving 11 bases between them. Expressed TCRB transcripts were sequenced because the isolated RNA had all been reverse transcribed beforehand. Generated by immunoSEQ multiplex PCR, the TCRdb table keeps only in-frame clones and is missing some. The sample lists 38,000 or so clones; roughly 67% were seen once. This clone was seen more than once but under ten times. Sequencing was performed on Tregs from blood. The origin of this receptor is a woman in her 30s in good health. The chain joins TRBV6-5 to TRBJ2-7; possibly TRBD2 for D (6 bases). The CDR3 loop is CASSYDPSVSYEQYF. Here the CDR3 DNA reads TGTGCCAGCAGTTACGATCCTAGCGTCTCCTACGAGCAGTACTTC.